The present T cell receptor (beta chain) was sequenced within a study of blood T cells in healthy people across ages. Regarding the study as a whole: In long-lived donors, naive CD4+ cell counts and diversity exceeded those of aged donors.

Primers used in a second PCR of roughly 7 to 12 cycles were a sample-barcoded 5' primer and a J-beta primer mix. Every single cDNA molecule received a tag from a template-switch adaptor with 12 random nucleotides. TCRdb re-called the 5' RACE reads through MiXCR, storing one row per CDR3 protein. Of roughly 500,000 distinct CDR3 sequences listed, 27% were seen once; the top ten hold around a sixth. Germline values: CDR1 SGHDT, CDR2 YYEEEE. V shed 2 bases and J shed 4 bases, with 9 bases lying between them. The CDR3 covers 13 residues. This clonotype was recorded at least ten times. As yet, its antigen is unknown.

Sequenced sample: blood. The genes are TRBV5-6 and TRBJ1-2; D is undetermined. This receptor was taken from a woman in her seventies in good health. CDR3 protein: CASSLDEPYGYTF. CDR3 nucleotide sequence: TGTGCCAGCAGCTTAGACGAGCCCTATGGCTACACCTTC.